Reported below is one T cell receptor (beta chain). Measured with immunoSEQ multiplex PCR; TCRdb has only the in-frame clones, and not every one. The table lists 25,000 to 35,000 clones, 65% to 90% of them singletons. Looked up from germline, CDR1 is LGHDT and CDR2 is YNNKEL (reference sequence). J gave up 2 bases and V 1 base, and 8 bases lay outside the gene matches. The length of the CDR3 is 17 residues. The sample comes from a study of blood T cell repertoires in COVID-19. Study information: Sites in the United States, Italy and Spain provided acute and convalescent COVID-19 samples. The analysed material was cDNA or gDNA that came from T cells, B-cell-depleted T cells, or PBMCs.

This sequence joins TRBV3-1 (or the pseudogene TRBV3-2) and TRBJ2-7; 10 bases agree with TRBD1. This clonotype was obtained from a human donor in a cohort sampled during active COVID-19. The sequenced material came from peripheral blood. CDR3 in amino acids: CASSQGTGGVRPYEQYF. Here the CDR3 DNA reads TGTGCCAGCAGCCAAGGGACAGGGGGGGTGAGACCCTACGAGCAGTACTTC.